This TCR beta chain was found in a study of T cell clonality in common variable immunodeficiency. Study-level points and caveats: Common variable immunodeficiency TCR beta sequences reportedly had fewer deletions and N-nucleotide insertions.

This CDR3 has 16 residues. V was pared by 0 bases and J by 5 bases, with 4 bases of the junction left unmatched. Germline loops: CDR1 SGHRS, CDR2 YFSETQ. The table lists this clone with a few counts. What it binds is unknown. The read gets to within 3 residues of the CDR3 end, and the germline J gene fills in the rest. TCRdb's table, derived via immunoSEQ multiplex PCR, lists solely in-frame clones and lacks some. The profile covers some 22,000 clones, none occurring a single time. CVID subjects were 15 or so female and some 27 male, aged roughly 8 to 64. Donors gave roughly 5 to 9 ml heparinized peripheral whole blood.

The chain uses TRBV5-1 and TRBJ2-2, with 10 bases fitting TRBD2. The sequence came from a human donor with common variable immunodeficiency. Material for sequencing was peripheral blood mononuclear cells. The CDR3: CASSLGLAGDTGELFF. The sequenced part of the CDR3 DNA is TGCGCCAGCAGCTTGGGTCTAGCGGGAGATACCGGGGAG.